The 11 T cell receptor beta chains reported below all come from one sample, sequenced in a study of blood T cells in healthy people across ages. Primed by a sample-barcoded 5' primer and a J-beta primer mix, a second PCR proceeded for about 6 to 12 cycles. TCRdb processed the 5' RACE reads anew with MiXCR; each CDR3 protein has one entry. This sample has approximately 800,000 distinct CDR3 sequences, with approximately 25% found just once. In addition, the sample was reused for a study of T cells of mothers and their children.

The sequenced material came from blood. These receptors came from a boy younger than 18 in good health.

The rearrangement joins TRBV5-1 to TRBJ2-7; perhaps TRBD2 as D (5 bases). V was trimmed by 0 bases and J by 2 bases, leaving 12 bases between them. Germline V gene sequence: CDR1 SGHRS, CDR2 YFSETQ. The CDR3 has 15 amino acids. CDR3 loop: CASSLADTGTYEQYF. The CDR3 bases are TGCGCCAGCAGCTTGGCCGATACGGGAACCTACGAGCAGTACTTC.

V and J are TRBV28 and TRBJ2-5, with D perhaps assigned TRBD1 or TRBD2 (5 bases each). The CDR3 is made up of 13 amino acids. Germline values: CDR1 MDHEN, CDR2 SYDVKM. Trimming removed 5 bases from V and 5 bases from J, with 12 bases in between. The chain's CDR3 is CASSRLRGETQYF. Here the CDR3 DNA reads TGTGCCAGCAGTAGACTTCGGGGCGAGACCCAGTACTTC.

The chain has TRBV6-1 and TRBJ2-3, with D possibly TRBD2 on 7 matching bases. The CDR3 is 16 residues long. From germline, CDR1 is MNHNS and CDR2 SASEGT. The V gene lost 6 bases and the J gene lost 5 bases, with 21 bases spanning the gap. The CDR3 region has the DNA TGTGCCAGCAGCCTTATGGGGGGGCGAGGTGGAGATACGCAGTATTTT. This codes for CASSLMGGRGGDTQYF.

This clonotype was observed a handful of times. The J gene is TRBJ2-1, the V gene TRBV4-1; TRBD2 might be the D (5 bases). Germline V CDR1 and CDR2: MGHRA, YSYEKL. Trimming pared 3 bases from V and 0 bases from J, leaving 12 bases between. The CDR3 runs 16 residues. CDR3 nucleotide sequence: TGCGCCAGCAGCCAGCTAGCATCCCTCTCCTACAATGAGCAGTTCTTC. This encodes CASSQLASLSYNEQFF.

The V call is TRBV4-1, the J call TRBJ2-5, with 13 bases that match TRBD2. TRBJ2-1 matches the DNA end more closely, so the J call is doubtful. CDR3 length equals 16 residues. Looked up from germline, CDR1 is MGHRA and CDR2 is YSYEKL. In DNA form, the CDR3 reads TGCGCCAGCAGCCAAGATACTAGCGGGAGGGTGTGGGAGCAGTTCTTC. This encodes CASSQDTSGRVWEQFF.

This clonotype was observed a few times. The chain combines TRBV21-1 with TRBJ2-4; TRBD1 is the table's D call and was not checked against the DNA. TRBV21-1 is a known pseudogene. This CDR3 has 14 residues. The CDR3: CASSKKETACLQYF. Here the CDR3 DNA reads TGTGCCAGCAGCAAGAAGGAGACAGCGTGTCTTCAGTACTTC.

This clonotype came up many times. This rearrangement joins TRBV12-3 or TRBV12-4 to TRBJ2-7; D call uncertain. The CDR3 has 13 amino acids. The V gene lost 3 bases and the J gene lost 0 bases, with 6 bases spanning the gap. The CDR3 DNA is TGTGCCAGCAGTTTCCTTGGCTCCTACGAGCAGTACTTC. This encodes CASSFLGSYEQYF.

This chain's CDR3 is CASSYTGGPTDTQYF. CDR3 nucleotides: TGTGCCAGCAGCTATACAGGGGGACCCACAGATACGCAGTATTTT. V is TRBV7-6 and J is TRBJ2-3; 8 bases are a match to TRBD1. CDR1 and CDR2 (germline): SGHVS, FNYEAQ. J gave up 2 bases and V 4 bases, and 5 bases lay outside the gene matches. The CDR3 consists of 15 residues.

The sample holds a few counts of this clonotype. The chain joins TRBV9 to TRBJ1-4, with D possibly being TRBD1 (6 bases). This CDR3 region has 18 residues. The ends were cut back, 3 bases at V and 6 bases at J, with 24 bases in the middle. CDR1 and CDR2 (germline): SGDLS, YYNGEE. Here the CDR3 reads CASSAATGLTFVDEKLFF. The DNA for the CDR3 is TGTGCCAGCAGCGCCGCCACAGGGCTTACTTTTGTGGATGAAAAACTGTTTTTT.

This sequence joins TRBV20-1 and TRBJ2-4, with 8 bases fitting TRBD2. CDR1 and CDR2 (germline): DFQATT, SNEGSKA (reference sequence). This CDR3 is built from 19 residues. With 3 bases clipped from V and 3 bases from J, the junction kept 19 bases outside the gene matches. The CDR3 DNA reads as TGCAGTGCTAGCCGGCAAGCGGGGGAAGGGTGGTGGGGCAAAAACATTCAGTACTTC. It translates to CSASRQAGEGWWGKNIQYF.

This sequence joins TRBV28 and TRBJ1-4, with D hard to call. The length of the CDR3 is 15 residues. The germline CDR1 and CDR2 sequences are MDHEN and SYDVKM. The V gene lost 2 bases and the J gene lost 8 bases, with 15 bases spanning the gap. The CDR3 here is CASSLIGSSSEKLFF. The CDR3, as DNA: TGTGCCAGCAGTTTAATTGGCAGTTCAAGCGAAAAACTGTTTTTT.